These 16 T cell receptor beta chains came from one sample sequenced in a study of Graves' ophthalmopathy and Graves' hyperthyroidism. RNA transcripts provided the template for amplifying TCR beta CDR3 regions. The workflow started with a first-round RT-PCR run with HTBI primers and then moved on to a second-round multiplex PCR. TCRdb redid the calling of the multiplex PCR reads with MiXCR, one entry per CDR3 protein. The sample includes hundreds of thousands of distinct CDR3 sequences, just over 40% seen only once; the top ten take around 3%. The source material was peripheral blood. These TCRs come from an adult man with Graves' ophthalmopathy.

This clonotype was observed a few times. The chain has TRBV5-4 and TRBJ2-2; D gene uncertain. CDR3 size: 12 residues. V lost 5 bases and J lost 3, with 5 bases in between. Germline V gives CDR1 SGHNT, CDR2 YYREEE (reference sequence). The CDR3 nucleotides read TGTGCCAGCAGTTGGCACACCGGGGAGCTGTTTTTT. Encoded protein: CASSWHTGELFF.

V usage is TRBV10-3 and J usage is TRBJ2-7; D is possibly TRBD1 (6 bases). The CDR3 spans 16 residues. Germline V lookup: CDR1 ENHRY, CDR2 SYGVKD. Trimming shortened V by 5 bases and J by 6 bases, and 23 bases separated the two germline ends. Here the CDR3 DNA reads TGTGCCATCAGTCTTGACCCGAGCTCAGGGGCCAGCGAGCAGTACTTC. Encoded protein: CAISLDPSSGASEQYF.

Turning to this clonotype: This CDR3 is missing its conserved last phenylalanine or tryptophan, likely due to a read error. It is unclear where the CDR3 begins or ends on the DNA, so no DNA is shown, and the CDR3 is as TCRdb lists it. The chain recombines TRBV10-3 with TRBJ1-4; the D call TRBD1 from the table was never checked on the DNA. The CDR3 is 8 residues long, ends included. Germline CDR1 is ENHRY and CDR2 is SYGVKD. The CDR3 spells CATSENRG.

This chain joins TRBV10-3 and TRBJ2-7; tentative D call: TRBD1 (5 bases). Per germline, CDR1 ENHRY and CDR2 SYGVKD. CDR3 size: 12 residues. Written as DNA, the CDR3 is TGTGGGATATTCTGTAGGGGTCGGGAGCAGTACTTC. As protein: CGIFCRGREQYF.

The J gene is TRBJ2-2, the V gene TRBV20-1; 11 bases match TRBD1. Germline trimming cut 0 bases from V and 7 bases from J; bases unmatched to any gene: 10. The CDR3 runs to 17 residues. The germline V gene encodes CDR1 DFQATT and CDR2 SNEGSKA (reference sequence). CDR3 DNA: TGCAGTGCTAGAGACCCCGGGACAGGGGGTAACGACGGGGAGCTGTTTTTT. It yields the protein CSARDPGTGGNDGELFF.

The chain uses TRBV12-3 or TRBV12-4 and TRBJ1-1, with a weak D call TRBD1 (6 bases). The CDR3 contains 15 residues. V lost 4 bases and J 5 bases, leaving 17 bases between the germline ends. The DNA of the CDR3 is TGTGCCAGCAGTTACCGCCGGGGAGGGGGAACTGAAGCTTTCTTT. It translates to CASSYRRGGGTEAFF.

This clonotype was counted a few times. The chain joins TRBV7-2 to TRBJ1-4; D unresolved. This CDR3 has 15 residues. Trimming pared 8 bases from V and 5 bases from J, leaving 18 bases between. Germline values: CDR1 SGHTA, CDR2 FQGNSA. The CDR3, as DNA: TGTGCCAGCTCACCACCCTCCCCGGGGAATGAAAAACTGTTTTTT. Residues: CASSPPSPGNEKLFF.

This clonotype was observed at least ten times. The chain recombines TRBV7-9 with TRBJ1-2, with D perhaps TRBD1 (5 bases). V gave up 5 bases and J gave up 3 bases, with 13 bases separating them. From germline, CDR1 is SEHNR and CDR2 FQNEAQ (reference sequence). This CDR3 region has 14 residues. The CDR3 sequence is CASSPKRRDYGYTF. The CDR3 nucleotides read TGTGCCAGCAGCCCAAAGCGCAGGGACTATGGCTACACCTTC.

This sequence joins TRBV5-5 and TRBJ2-5; TRBD1 aligns across 9 bases. The CDR3 loop spans 15 amino acids. Trimming removed 4 bases from V and 5 bases from J; junction bases left unmatched: 9. CDR1 and CDR2 from the germline V gene are SGHKS and YYEKEE (reference sequence). CDR3 protein: CASSPGTGKGETQYF. CDR3 bases: TGTGCCAGCAGCCCCGGGACAGGGAAAGGGGAGACCCAGTACTTC.

This clonotype was recorded many times. This chain connects TRBV7-3 to TRBJ1-2; D unresolved. Trimming pared 4 bases from V and 4 bases from J, leaving 10 bases between. Germline CDR1 and CDR2: SGHTA and FQGTGA. This CDR3 region has 13 residues. DNA for the CDR3: TGTGCCAGCAGCTCAGGAGCGACCTATGGCTACACCTTC. Residues: CASSSGATYGYTF.

This clonotype was counted many times. The V call is TRBV20-1, the J call TRBJ2-7; D is perhaps TRBD1 (5 bases). V lost 2 bases, J lost 7 bases, and 15 bases lay in between. From germline, CDR1 is DFQATT and CDR2 SNEGSKA (reference sequence). This CDR3 spans 13 amino acids. The CDR3 DNA reads as TGCAGTGCTAGAAAAGGGGCAGGGCGAGAGCAGTACTTC. This encodes CSARKGAGREQYF.

This clonotype was seen ten or more times. The gene calls are TRBV12-5 and TRBJ1-5, with a tentative D call TRBD1 (5 bases). The CDR3 is made up of 15 amino acids. The V gene's germline CDR1 is LGHNT and CDR2 FRNRAP. The V and J ends lost 6 bases and 6 bases respectively, with 18 bases between them. The CDR3 nucleotides are TGTGCTAGTGGCCAGGGCGGGGTTCTGGGTCAGCCCCAGCATTTT. The encoded protein is CASGQGGVLGQPQHF.

This clonotype was observed at least ten times. J is TRBJ1-2 and V is TRBV2, with 11 bases aligning to TRBD1. Germline V gene data show CDR1 as SNHLY and CDR2 as FYNNEI. Losses at the gene ends were 10 bases for V and 2 bases for J; bases not matched to a gene: 6. The CDR3 is 14 amino acids. The CDR3 spells CATQGQGENYGYTF. The CDR3 region has the DNA TGTGCCACCCAGGGACAGGGGGAGAACTATGGCTACACCTTC.

This clonotype was recorded many times. V and J are TRBV29-1 and TRBJ2-2; TRBD1 matches 9 bases. The CDR3 has 15 amino acids. Germline CDR1 and CDR2: SQVTM and ANQGSEA. V shed 4 bases, J shed 5 bases, and the junction held 8 bases outside the gene matches. CDR3: CSVVKGTGRTGELFF. The CDR3 nucleotides are TGCAGCGTTGTTAAAGGGACAGGGAGGACCGGGGAGCTGTTTTTT.

This chain joins TRBV10-3 and TRBJ2-7, with 12 nucleotides matching TRBD1. The CDR3 runs 15 residues. V dropped 10 bases and J dropped 5; count of bases not matched to a gene: 12. The germline V gene encodes CDR1 ENHRY and CDR2 SYGVKD. The CDR3 here is CASKPGQGAPDEQYF. CDR3 in DNA: TGTGCCAGCAAACCGGGACAGGGGGCTCCGGACGAGCAGTACTTC.

This clonotype was detected once. The chain's CDR3 is CATSRDKGGLGYGYTF. The DNA for the CDR3 is TGTGCCACCAGCAGAGATAAAGGGGGCTTAGGATATGGCTACACCTTC. The chain couples TRBV15 to TRBJ1-2, with 7 bases lining up with TRBD1. V trimming: 0 bases; J trimming: 5 bases; junction bases outside the gene matches: 9. Germline CDR1 and CDR2: LNHNV and YYDKDF (reference sequence). This CDR3 is 16 amino acids long. Full variable domain (missing parts from reference TRBV15 and TRBJ1-2): DAMVIQNPRYQVTQFGKPVTLSCSQTLNHNVMYWYQQKSSQAPKLLFHYYDKDFNNEADTPDNFQSRRPNTSFCFLDIRSPGLGDTAMYLCATSRDKGGLGYGYTFGSGTRLTVV.